This T cell receptor beta chain is drawn from a study of CD8+ T cells in alopecia areata. The sorting of pooled cutaneous lymph node cells relied on CD4, CD8alpha, NKG2D, NKG2ACE and other markers. To note about this clone: Genes and germline are mouse. The CDR3 end is not reached by the read, which stops 4 residues before it; the germline J gene fills it in.

Germline V gives CDR1 NSHNY, CDR2 SYGAGN. V lost 5 bases to trimming and J lost 0 bases, with 8 bases between them. The CDR3 loop spans 13 amino acids. After isolation, RNA underwent reverse transcription to generate cDNA as the sequencing template. Sequenced by immunoSEQ multiplex PCR; TCRdb stores in-frame clones only, minus some. The data show 290,000 or so clones, with none appearing a single time. The source material was CD4+ T cells sorted from a lymph node. The chain combines TRBV13-1 with TRBJ1-1; a weak D match, TRBD1 (6 bases). The receptor comes from a C3H/HeJ mouse with alopecia areata. MHC haplotype: H2-k. The CDR3 protein is CASRSGANTEVFF. The CDR3 bases that were read are TGTGCCAGCAGATCAGGGGCAAACACA.